This TCR beta chain was recovered during a study of T cell responses to AZD1222 COVID-19 vaccine. A remark on this clone: Its antigen is not known.

Sequencing used immunoSEQ multiplex PCR; TCRdb keeps in-frame clones, though not all of them. The sample shows roughly 100,000 clones, roughly 91% of them seen only once. The study's findings and limits: A mostly white British donor set with more females was recruited, and clonal diversity was possibly underestimated. Scientists sampled the repertoires only once the peak T cell response had passed.

This specimen was peripheral blood, taken on day 0 of AZD1222 vaccination. The TCR was taken from an adult in good health.

The CDR3 region is CASSRTANTEAFF. The DNA for the CDR3 is TGCGCCAGCAGCAGGACAGCGAACACTGAAGCTTTCTTT. The chain employs TRBV5-1 and TRBJ1-1, with D possibly TRBD1 on 6 matching bases. V lost 4 bases and J 1 base, leaving 8 bases between the germline ends. The length of the CDR3 is 13 residues. Germline V gene lookup returns CDR1 SGHRS and CDR2 YFSETQ.